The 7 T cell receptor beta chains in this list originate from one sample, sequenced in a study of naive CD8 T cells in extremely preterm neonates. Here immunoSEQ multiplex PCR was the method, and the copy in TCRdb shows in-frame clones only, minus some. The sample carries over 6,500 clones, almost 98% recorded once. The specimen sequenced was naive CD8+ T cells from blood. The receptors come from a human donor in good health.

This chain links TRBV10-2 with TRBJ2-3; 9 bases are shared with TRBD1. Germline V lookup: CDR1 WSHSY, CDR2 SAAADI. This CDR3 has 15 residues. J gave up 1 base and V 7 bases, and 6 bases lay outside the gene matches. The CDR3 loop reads CASTGWTGGTDTQYF. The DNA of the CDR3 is TGCGCCAGCACGGGCTGGACAGGGGGCACAGATACGCAGTATTTT.

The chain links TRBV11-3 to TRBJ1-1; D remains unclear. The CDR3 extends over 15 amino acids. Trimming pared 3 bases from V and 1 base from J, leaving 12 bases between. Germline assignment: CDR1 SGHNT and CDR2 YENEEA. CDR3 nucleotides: TGTGCCAGCAGCTTTCCCCCCACAGCGAACACTGAAGCTTTCTTT. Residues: CASSFPPTANTEAFF.

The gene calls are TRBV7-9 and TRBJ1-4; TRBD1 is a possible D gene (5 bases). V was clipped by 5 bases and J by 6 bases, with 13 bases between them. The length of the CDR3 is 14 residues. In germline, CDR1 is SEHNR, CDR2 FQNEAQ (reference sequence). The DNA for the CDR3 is TGTGCCAGCAGCGGTGACAGAAACCATGAAAAACTGTTTTTT. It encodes CASSGDRNHEKLFF.

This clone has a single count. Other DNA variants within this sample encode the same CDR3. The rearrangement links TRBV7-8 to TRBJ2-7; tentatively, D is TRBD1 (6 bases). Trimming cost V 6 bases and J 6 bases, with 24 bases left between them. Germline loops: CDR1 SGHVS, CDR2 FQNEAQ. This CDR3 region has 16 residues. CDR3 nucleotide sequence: TGTGCCAGCAGTTTTTTCCGGGACACTCGAGGGGGCGAGCAGTACTTC. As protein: CASSFFRDTRGGEQYF.

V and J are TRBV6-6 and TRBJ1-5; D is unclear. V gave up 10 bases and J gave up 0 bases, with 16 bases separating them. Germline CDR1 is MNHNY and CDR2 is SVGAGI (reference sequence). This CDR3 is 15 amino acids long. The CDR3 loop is CATGVGDYSNQPQHF. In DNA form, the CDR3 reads TGTGCCACCGGGGTTGGGGATTATAGCAATCAGCCCCAGCATTTT.

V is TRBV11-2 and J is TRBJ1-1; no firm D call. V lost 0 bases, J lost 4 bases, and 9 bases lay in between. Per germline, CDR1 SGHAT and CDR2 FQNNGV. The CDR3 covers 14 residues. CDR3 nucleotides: TGTGCCAGCAGCTTAGACGGGATGAGCACTGAAGCTTTCTTT. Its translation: CASSLDGMSTEAFF.

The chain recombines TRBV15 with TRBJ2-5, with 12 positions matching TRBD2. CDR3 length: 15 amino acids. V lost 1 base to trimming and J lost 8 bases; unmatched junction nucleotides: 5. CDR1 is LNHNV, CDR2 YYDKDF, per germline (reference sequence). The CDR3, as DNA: TGTGCCACCAGCAGAGCTAGACTAGCGGGGGATACCCAGTACTTC. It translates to CATSRARLAGDTQYF. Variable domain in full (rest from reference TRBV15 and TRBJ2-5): DAMVIQNPRYQVTQFGKPVTLSCSQTLNHNVMYWYQQKSSQAPKLLFHYYDKDFNNEADTPDNFQSRRPNTSFCFLDIRSPGLGDTAMYLCATSRARLAGDTQYFGPGTRLLVL.